This record looks at one TCR beta chain sequence and its context. Its cognate antigen is unknown. The CDR3 spans 14 residues. Measured with immunoSEQ multiplex PCR; TCRdb has only the in-frame clones, and not every one. The sample yields 100,000 or so clones, 87% seen once. This sample is drawn from a study of T cell responses to AZD1222 COVID-19 vaccine. Study-wide points: Unmutated variant regions are reportedly the target of nearly half of TCRs that are spike-specific. Baseline testing showed seropositivity in only six AZD1222 recipients. Donors were chiefly white British, with a greater number of females, and clonal diversity was perhaps underestimated. Spike as a whole was targeted by vaccine-associated CD4 TCRs, dominant at 160-218 and 743-854.

Here the sequenced sample was peripheral blood, taken on day 0 of MenACWY control vaccination. The J gene is TRBJ1-4, the V gene TRBV21-1. TRBV21-1 is classified as a pseudogene. The clonotype originates from an adult in good health. The CDR3, as DNA: TGTGCCAGCAGCTCTAGGCGGGTTAATGAAAAACTGTTTTTT. As protein: CASSSRRVNEKLFF.